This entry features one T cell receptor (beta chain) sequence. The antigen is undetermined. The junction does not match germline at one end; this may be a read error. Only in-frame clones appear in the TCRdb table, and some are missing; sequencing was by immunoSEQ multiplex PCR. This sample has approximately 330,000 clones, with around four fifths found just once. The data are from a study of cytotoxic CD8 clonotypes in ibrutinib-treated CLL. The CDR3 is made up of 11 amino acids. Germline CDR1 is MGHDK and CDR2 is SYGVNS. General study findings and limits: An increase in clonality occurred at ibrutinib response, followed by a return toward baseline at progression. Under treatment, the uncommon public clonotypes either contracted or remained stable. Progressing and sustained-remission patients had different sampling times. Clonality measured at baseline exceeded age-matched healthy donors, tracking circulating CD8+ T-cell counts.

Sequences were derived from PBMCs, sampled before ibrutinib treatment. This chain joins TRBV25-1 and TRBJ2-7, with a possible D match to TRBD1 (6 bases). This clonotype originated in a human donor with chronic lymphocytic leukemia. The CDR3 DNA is TGTGCCAGCAGTGGGCAACAGGGTTACCTCTTC. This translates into CASSGQQGYLF.